One and the same sample provided the 14 T cell receptor beta chains below, sequenced in a study of response to subunit inactivated influenza vaccine. TCRdb ran MiXCR on the RT-PCR reads and lists one entry per CDR3 protein. The sample lists 500,000 to 650,000 distinct CDR3 sequences; approximately 7.7% were seen once. The source was PBMCs from blood, collected around 25 months after vaccination. The source of these receptors is a man aged 50-75 years who received an inactivated influenza vaccine.

This clonotype has just a few counts. This sequence joins TRBV11-2 and TRBJ2-1; D ambiguous. The CDR3 is made up of 14 amino acids. Germline V gene lookup returns CDR1 SGHAT and CDR2 FQNNGV. The ends were cut back, 4 bases at V and 12 bases at J, with 19 bases in the middle. The CDR3 DNA reads as TGTGCCAGCAGCTCTACCCGGACCTCCGGTGGGCAGTTCTTC. This sequence encodes CASSSTRTSGGQFF.

This clonotype appeared a few times. The chain combines TRBV19 with TRBJ2-1; 11 nucleotides line up with TRBD1. Germline assignment: CDR1 LNHDA and CDR2 SQIVND (reference sequence). After removal of 5 bases from V and 9 bases from J, the junction contained 6 bases not matched to a gene. This CDR3 is built from 14 residues. The CDR3 is CASSFGQGATEQFF. As DNA, the CDR3 is TGTGCCAGTAGTTTCGGACAGGGGGCCACTGAGCAGTTCTTC.

The DNA of the CDR3 is TGTGCCAGCACCCTGGGGGGGAAGGCAGATACGCAGTATTTT. Encoded protein: CASTLGGKADTQYF. This chain joins TRBV5-5 and TRBJ2-3, with 7 bases lining up with TRBD2. CDR3 length equals 14 residues. CDR1 SGHKS and CDR2 YYEKEE come from the germline V gene (reference sequence). V lost 6 bases, J lost 4 bases, and 8 bases stayed unmatched.

This clonotype was counted at least ten times. The J gene is TRBJ2-2, the V gene TRBV2, with D perhaps matching TRBD2 (5 bases). The CDR3 consists of 12 residues. Deletions cut 5 bases from V and 7 bases from J, with 8 bases between. Germline V gene data show CDR1 as SNHLY and CDR2 as FYNNEI. The CDR3 sequence is CASSNGGGELFF. The CDR3 nucleotides are TGTGCCAGCAGTAATGGAGGCGGGGAGCTGTTTTTT.

The rearrangement joins TRBV20-1 to TRBJ2-1, with 13 bases matching TRBD2. CDR3 size: 17 residues. CDR1 and CDR2 from the germline V gene are DFQATT and SNEGSKA (reference sequence). Trimming cost V 0 bases and J 9 bases; bases outside gene matches: 11. CDR3 in amino acids: CSARDSGTSGAHSEQFF. The CDR3 DNA follows: TGCAGTGCTAGAGATTCCGGGACTAGCGGGGCGCACAGTGAGCAGTTCTTC.

The chain couples TRBV4-3 to TRBJ1-4; D perhaps matches TRBD1 (5 bases). V lost 1 base and J 6 bases, leaving 18 bases between the germline ends. The CDR3 has 17 residues. Germline CDR1 is LGHNA and CDR2 is YSLEER. The CDR3 is CASSQVANSLGDEKLFF. The CDR3 coding sequence is TGCGCCAGCAGCCAAGTAGCGAACAGCCTAGGGGATGAAAAACTGTTTTTT.

This clonotype appeared a few times. The chain has TRBV10-3 and TRBJ1-2; TRBD1 might be the D (5 bases). Germline V gives CDR1 ENHRY, CDR2 SYGVKD. The CDR3 is made up of 13 amino acids. V lost 6 bases to trimming and J lost 0 bases, with 8 bases between them. CDR3 region: CAIRTGSNYGYTF. The CDR3 nucleotides are TGTGCCATCAGAACAGGCTCTAACTATGGCTACACCTTC.

This clonotype has more than one count but fewer than ten. J is TRBJ2-3 and V is TRBV18; 7 bases agree with TRBD1. Germline V gene lookup returns CDR1 KGHSH and CDR2 LQKENI. This CDR3 has 15 residues. The V and J ends lost 1 base and 1 base, in that order; junction bases with no gene match: 2. CDR3 residues: CASSPQGTGTDTQYF. CDR3 sequence (DNA): TGTGCCAGCTCACCACAAGGGACAGGCACAGATACGCAGTATTTT.

This clonotype showed up many times. The chain couples TRBV10-3 to TRBJ2-3; TRBD2 matches 11 bases. The CDR3 extends over 19 amino acids. Trimming removed 2 bases from V and 2 bases from J; junction bases left unmatched: 12. Germline V gene lookup returns CDR1 ENHRY and CDR2 SYGVKD. Here the CDR3 DNA reads TGTGCCATCAGTGAGCCCGTAACGACTAGCGGGGACCCCACAGATACGCAGTATTTT. It translates to CAISEPVTTSGDPTDTQYF.

This clonotype was recorded a few times. This chain joins TRBV10-3 and TRBJ2-2; 10 bases are shared with TRBD2. V lost 10 bases, J lost 7 bases, and 12 bases stayed unmatched. The CDR3 totals 15 residues. The germline V gene encodes CDR1 ENHRY and CDR2 SYGVKD. CDR3 bases: TGTGCCACGCAAAAGCGGGAGGGCGGAGGCGGGGAGCTGTTTTTT. This codes for CATQKREGGGGELFF.

The chain employs TRBV11-2 and TRBJ2-1; 9 nucleotides align to TRBD2. J was trimmed by 5 bases and V by 5 bases; bases with no gene match: 10. The CDR3 spans 16 residues. The germline V gene has CDR1 SGHAT and CDR2 FQNNGV. The CDR3 bases are TGTGCCAGCAGCCCCCAGCGGGGGGTAGCCAACAATGAGCAGTTCTTC. As protein: CASSPQRGVANNEQFF.

The chain has TRBV20-1 and TRBJ2-3, with 8 bases lining up with TRBD2. The junction had 12 bases not matched to a gene; V was cut back by 1 base and J by 6 bases. This CDR3 is built from 16 residues. CDR1 and CDR2 (germline): DFQATT, SNEGSKA (reference sequence). The CDR3 protein is CSARVRISGVRDTQYF. The CDR3 nucleotides read TGCAGTGCTAGAGTGAGGATTAGCGGGGTCCGGGATACGCAGTATTTT.

This clonotype has just a few counts. CDR3 residues: CASSSSTYYNEQFF. The CDR3 DNA reads as TGTGCCAGCAGTTCGTCGACTTACTACAATGAGCAGTTCTTC. The V and J genes are TRBV6-5 and TRBJ2-1, with D unclear. Germline V gives CDR1 MNHEY, CDR2 SVGAGI. CDR3 length: 14 amino acids. Trimming took off 4 bases at V and 3 bases at J, with 10 bases between the two ends.

This clonotype was seen many times. This chain uses TRBV27 with TRBJ1-5, with D unresolved. The length of the CDR3 is 14 residues. Germline V gene lookup returns CDR1 MNHEY and CDR2 SMNVEV (reference sequence). V dropped 5 bases and J dropped 0 bases, with 8 bases sitting between them. In DNA, the CDR3 is TGTGCCAGCAGTCTAACGTATAGCAATCAGCCCCAGCATTTT. Protein product: CASSLTYSNQPQHF.